A selection of T cell receptor beta chains follows, all from one sample in a study of blood T cell repertoires in COVID-19. Assay: immunoSEQ multiplex PCR; the TCRdb copy retains only in-frame clones and omits some. The table lists more than 140,000 clones, around 83% of them singletons, with roughly 7.2% in the top ten. The source material was peripheral blood. The source is a woman in her forties or fifties in a cohort sampled during active or convalescent COVID-19. Each CDR3 is given with its conserved first and last residue. The D gene is left open where the match is weak. Size tells how often a clone was seen (once, few, many) or the class of an expanded clone, and some rows leave it out.

>TRBV18|TRBD1|TRBJ1-2|.
CASSPGTEPGYGYTF
TGTGCCAGCTCCCCCGGGACAGAACCGGGGTATGGCTACACCTTC
>TRBV5-4|.|TRBJ2-3|.
CASSLGQMSTDTQYF
TGTGCCAGCAGCTTGGGGCAGATGAGCACAGATACGCAGTATTTT
>TRBV28|TRBD1|TRBJ1-5|.
CASSWRDRGKRRNQPQHF
TGTGCCAGCAGTTGGCGGGACAGGGGGAAACGGCGCAATCAGCCCCAGCATTTT
>TRBV2|.|TRBJ1-2|.
CASSVSYGYTF
TGTGCCAGCAGTGTCTCCTATGGCTACACCTTC
>TRBV9|.|TRBJ1-4|.
CASSVGGRSTNEKLFF
TGTGCCAGCAGCGTAGGGGGGAGGTCAACTAATGAAAAACTGTTTTTT
>TRBV12-5|.|TRBJ1-4|.
CASGLLAEEEKLFF
TGTGCTAGTGGTTTGTTGGCCGAGGAGGAAAAACTGTTTTTT
>TRBV27|.|TRBJ1-6|.
CASSRWTWKDPRNSPLHF
TGTGCCAGCAGCCGATGGACATGGAAAGACCCTCGGAATTCACCCCTCCACTTT
>TRBV16|.|TRBJ1-5|.
CASSLTGYSNQPQHF
TGTGCCAGCAGCCTTACAGGATATAGCAATCAGCCCCAGCATTTT
>TRBV6-1|TRBD1|TRBJ2-3|.
CASSGTGTGWADTQYF
TGTGCCAGCAGTGGAACCGGGACAGGGTGGGCAGATACGCAGTATTTT
>TRBV5-3|.|TRBJ1-2|.
CARSFTGRWGYTF
TGTGCCAGAAGCTTCACAGGGCGGTGGGGCTACACCTTC
>TRBV5-1|.|TRBJ1-5|.
CASSTAGLSNQPQHF
TGCGCCAGCAGCACCGCGGGCCTTAGCAATCAGCCCCAGCATTTT
>TRBV23-1|TRBD1|TRBJ1-2|.
CASSQLRGLEGLLNYGYTF
TGCGCCAGCAGTCAATTGAGGGGGCTCGAGGGACTTCTTAACTATGGCTACACCTTC
>TRBV19|.|TRBJ1-1|.
CASRIGNTEAFF
TGTGCCAGCAGAATTGGGAACACTGAAGCTTTCTTT
>TRBV3-1/TRBV3-2|TRBD2|TRBJ2-3|.
CASSQGLAGDPDTQYF
TGTGCCAGCAGCCAAGGGCTAGCGGGGGATCCAGATACGCAGTATTTT
>TRBV27|.|TRBJ2-7|.
CASSLGPVYEQYF
TGTGCCAGCAGTTTAGGGCCAGTCTACGAGCAGTACTTC
>TRBV7-9|TRBD2|TRBJ2-3|.
CASSWAGGPDTQYF
TGTGCCAGCAGCTGGGCGGGGGGGCCTGATACGCAGTATTTT
>TRBV6-4|TRBD2|TRBJ2-7|once
CASSPAGGSYEQYF
TGTGCCAGCAGCCCGGCGGGGGGCTCCTACGAGCAGTACTTC
>TRBV4-1|TRBD1|TRBJ2-3|.
CASSRIGTGGTDTQYF
TGCGCCAGCAGCCGAATTGGGACAGGGGGCACAGATACGCAGTATTTT
>TRBV6-1|TRBD2|TRBJ2-3|.
CASSEQRGGTDTQYF
TGTGCCAGCAGTGAACAGCGGGGGGGCACAGATACGCAGTATTTT
>TRBV18|TRBD1|TRBJ1-6|.
CASSPDRGIGSPLHF
TGTGCCAGCTCACCGGACAGGGGGATAGGTTCACCCCTCCACTTT
>TRBV7-9|.|TRBJ1-5|.
CASSLGAGEPQHF
TGTGCCAGCAGCTTAGGTGCGGGGGAGCCCCAGCATTTT
>TRBV2|TRBD1|TRBJ1-6|.
CASIRDSYSYNSPLHF
TGTGCCAGCATTAGGGACAGTTACTCCTATAATTCACCCCTCCACTTT